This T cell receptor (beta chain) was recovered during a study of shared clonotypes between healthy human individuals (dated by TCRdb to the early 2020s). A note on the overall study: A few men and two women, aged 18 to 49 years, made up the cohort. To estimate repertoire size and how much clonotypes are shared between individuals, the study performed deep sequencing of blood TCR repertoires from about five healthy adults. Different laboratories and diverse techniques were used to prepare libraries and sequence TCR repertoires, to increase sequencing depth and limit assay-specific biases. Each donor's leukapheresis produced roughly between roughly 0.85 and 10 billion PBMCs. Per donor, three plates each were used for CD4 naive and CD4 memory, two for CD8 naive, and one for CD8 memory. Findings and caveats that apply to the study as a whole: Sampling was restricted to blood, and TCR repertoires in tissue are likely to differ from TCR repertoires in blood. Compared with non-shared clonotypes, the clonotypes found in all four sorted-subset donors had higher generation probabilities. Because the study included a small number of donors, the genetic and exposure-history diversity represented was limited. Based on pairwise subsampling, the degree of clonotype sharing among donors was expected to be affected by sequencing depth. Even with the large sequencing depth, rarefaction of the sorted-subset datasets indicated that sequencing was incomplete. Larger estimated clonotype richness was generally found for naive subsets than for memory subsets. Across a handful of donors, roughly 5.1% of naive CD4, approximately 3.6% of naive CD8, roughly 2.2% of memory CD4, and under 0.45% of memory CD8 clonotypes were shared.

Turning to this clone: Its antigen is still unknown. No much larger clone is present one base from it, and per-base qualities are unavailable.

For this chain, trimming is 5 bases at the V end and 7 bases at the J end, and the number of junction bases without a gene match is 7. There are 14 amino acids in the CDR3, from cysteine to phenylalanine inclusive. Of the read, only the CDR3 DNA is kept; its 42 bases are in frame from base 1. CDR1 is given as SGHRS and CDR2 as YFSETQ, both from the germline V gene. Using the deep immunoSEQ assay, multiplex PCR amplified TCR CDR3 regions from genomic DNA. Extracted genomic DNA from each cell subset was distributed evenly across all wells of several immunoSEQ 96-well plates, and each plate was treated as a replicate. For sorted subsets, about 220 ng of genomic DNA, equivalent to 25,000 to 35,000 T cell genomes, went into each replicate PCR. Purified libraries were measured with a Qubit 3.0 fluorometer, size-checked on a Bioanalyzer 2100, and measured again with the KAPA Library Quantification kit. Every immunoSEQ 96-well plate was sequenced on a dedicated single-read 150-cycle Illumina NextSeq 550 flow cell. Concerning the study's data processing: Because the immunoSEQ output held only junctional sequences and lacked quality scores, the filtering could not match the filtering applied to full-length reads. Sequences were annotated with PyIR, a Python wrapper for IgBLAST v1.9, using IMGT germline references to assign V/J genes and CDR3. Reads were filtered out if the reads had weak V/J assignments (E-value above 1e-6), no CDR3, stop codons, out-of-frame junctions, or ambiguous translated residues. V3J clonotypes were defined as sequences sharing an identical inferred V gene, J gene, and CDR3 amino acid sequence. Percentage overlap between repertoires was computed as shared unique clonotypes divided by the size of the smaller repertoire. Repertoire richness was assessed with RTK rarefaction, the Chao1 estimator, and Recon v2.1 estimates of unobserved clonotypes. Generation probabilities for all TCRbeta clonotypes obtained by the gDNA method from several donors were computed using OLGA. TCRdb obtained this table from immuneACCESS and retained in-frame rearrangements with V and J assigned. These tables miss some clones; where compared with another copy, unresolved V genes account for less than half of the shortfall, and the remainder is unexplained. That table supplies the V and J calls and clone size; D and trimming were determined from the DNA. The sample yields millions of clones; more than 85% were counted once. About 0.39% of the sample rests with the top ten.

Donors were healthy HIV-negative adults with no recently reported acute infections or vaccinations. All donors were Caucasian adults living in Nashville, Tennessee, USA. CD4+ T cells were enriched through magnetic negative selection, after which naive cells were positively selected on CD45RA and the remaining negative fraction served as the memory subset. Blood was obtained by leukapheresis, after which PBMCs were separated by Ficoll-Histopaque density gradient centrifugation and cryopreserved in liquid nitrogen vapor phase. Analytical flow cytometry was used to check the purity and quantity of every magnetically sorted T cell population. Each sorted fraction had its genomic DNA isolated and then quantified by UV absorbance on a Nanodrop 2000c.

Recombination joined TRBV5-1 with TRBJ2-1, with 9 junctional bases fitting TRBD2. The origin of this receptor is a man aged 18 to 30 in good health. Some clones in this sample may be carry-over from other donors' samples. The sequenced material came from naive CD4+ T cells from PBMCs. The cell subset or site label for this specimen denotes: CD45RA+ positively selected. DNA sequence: TGCGCCAGCAGGGGGCGGGAGGGACTGAATGAGCAGTTCTTC. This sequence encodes CASRGREGLNEQFF.